This T cell receptor beta chain was captured in a study of response to subunit inactivated influenza vaccine. Points from the study as a whole: That few new T cells are recruited by each seasonal influenza vaccination was the authors' suggestion.

TCRdb analysed the RT-PCR reads with MiXCR anew, one entry per CDR3 protein. The table records 500,000 or so distinct CDR3 sequences, 10% to 11% of them present only once. Concerning this clonotype itself: The target antigen is unknown.

Source: PBMCs from blood, taken around seven weeks after vaccination. This sequence was found in a man aged 45 to 65 who received an inactivated influenza vaccine.

CDR3 nucleotides: TGTGCCAGCAGCAGCAGGGGTTCACCCCTCCACTTT. Translating it yields CASSSRGSPLHF. The rearrangement uses TRBV7-8 and TRBJ1-6; tentatively, D is TRBD1 (6 bases). Germline V lookup: CDR1 SGHVS, CDR2 FQNEAQ. With 5 bases removed from V and 9 bases from J, the gap between germline ends came to 8 bases. The CDR3 consists of 12 residues.